The 26 T cell receptor beta chains below were found in one sample sequenced in a study of blood T cell repertoires in COVID-19. The protocol was immunoSEQ multiplex PCR, while the TCRdb copy is restricted to in-frame clones and leaves out a portion. The sample has some 100,000 clones; around 81% are singletons. Sequencing input: peripheral blood. The origin of the receptors is a man aged 50-60 years with active or convalescent COVID-19.

The chain recombines TRBV3-1 (or the pseudogene TRBV3-2) with TRBJ1-4, with 10 bases fitting TRBD1. Looked up from germline, CDR1 is LGHDT and CDR2 is YNNKEL (reference sequence). The CDR3 consists of 15 residues. V was clipped by 1 base and J by 5 bases; unmatched bases: 1. CDR3 in amino acids: CASSQATGGNEKLFF. The CDR3 DNA reads as TGTGCCAGCAGCCAAGCGACAGGGGGCAATGAAAAACTGTTTTTT.

The gene calls are TRBV9 and TRBJ2-1; TRBD2 aligns across 7 bases. Germline values: CDR1 SGDLS, CDR2 YYNGEE. The CDR3 length is 14 residues. The J segment lost 9 bases and the V segment lost 0 bases, leaving 6 bases of the junction unmatched. In nucleotides, the CDR3 is TGTGCCAGCAGCGTAGCTACGGGAGGAGGTGAGCAGTTCTTC. Translated: CASSVATGGGEQFF.

This sequence joins TRBV4-2 and TRBJ1-5; a weak D match, TRBD1 (6 bases). Germline loops: CDR1 LGHNA, CDR2 YNFKEQ. This CDR3 region has 16 residues. Trimming pared 0 bases from V and 9 bases from J, leaving 18 bases between. The CDR3 coding sequence is TGTGCCAGCAGCCAAGATACACAGGGTGGGCGTAGGCCCCAGCATTTT. It encodes CASSQDTQGGRRPQHF.

The gene calls are TRBV12-5 and TRBJ1-2; TRBD1 agrees at 7 bases. J was trimmed by 4 bases and V by 1 base; bases with no gene match: 9. This CDR3 is built from 16 residues. CDR1 is LGHNT and CDR2 is FRNRAP in the germline V gene. CDR3 loop: CASGLGELGTVYGYTF. The CDR3 DNA sequence: TGTGCTAGTGGTTTGGGAGAACTCGGGACAGTCTATGGCTACACCTTC.

The chain employs TRBV9 and TRBJ1-3; 7 bases are shared with TRBD1. The germline gives CDR1 SGDLS, CDR2 YYNGEE. V shed 4 bases, J shed 0 bases, and the junction held 4 bases outside the gene matches. The CDR3 loop spans 15 amino acids. This CDR3 reads CASSQGQISGNTIYF. The CDR3 DNA reads TGTGCCAGCAGCCAGGGACAGATCTCTGGAAACACCATATATTTT.

This chain uses TRBV19 with TRBJ2-2; 7 bases align to TRBD2. The germline CDR1 and CDR2 sequences are LNHDA and SQIVND (reference sequence). The CDR3 contains 14 residues. In DNA form, the CDR3 reads TGTGCAGCCGGGAGGCAGGCGAACACCGGGGAGCTGTTTTTT. Its protein is CAAGRQANTGELFF.

With respect to this clone: Other DNA sequences in the same sample also yield this CDR3. This chain joins TRBV4-1 and TRBJ2-2; TRBD2 matches 10 bases. The CDR3 has 15 amino acids. In germline, CDR1 is MGHRA, CDR2 YSYEKL. Germline trimming cut 0 bases from V and 5 bases from J; bases unmatched to any gene: 0. In DNA, the CDR3 is TGCGCCAGCAGCCAAGAAGCGGGAGGGACCGGGGAGCTGTTTTTT. Amino acid sequence: CASSQEAGGTGELFF.

In this sample, this clone turned up a few times. Here the CDR3 reads CASSCLAREGPCDTGELFF. The CDR3 DNA reads TGTGCCAGCAGCTGCCTTGCGCGGGAGGGCCCCTGTGACACCGGGGAGCTGTTTTTT. The rearrangement joins TRBV9 to TRBJ2-2; TRBD2 aligns across 9 bases. CDR1 is SGDLS, CDR2 YYNGEE, per germline. V was clipped by 4 bases and J by 3 bases; unmatched bases: 16. This CDR3 has 19 residues.

V usage is TRBV5-6 and J usage is TRBJ1-1; D is unclear. V lost 4 bases to trimming and J lost 1 base, with 8 bases between them. Germline CDR1 is SGHDT and CDR2 is YYEEEE. This CDR3 has 13 amino acids. Here the CDR3 reads CASSRTANTEAFF. DNA for the CDR3: TGTGCCAGCAGCCGTACAGCGAACACTGAAGCTTTCTTT.

In the case of this clone: Other DNA sequences within the sample encode an identical CDR3. This chain joins TRBV2 and TRBJ2-7, with 8 bases matching TRBD1. V lost 6 bases to trimming and J lost 0 bases; unmatched junction nucleotides: 16. CDR3 length equals 18 residues. Per germline, CDR1 SNHLY and CDR2 FYNNEI. In nucleotides, the CDR3 is TGTGCCAGCAGCGGAATAACAGGGGGTGAGGGCAACTCCTACGAGCAGTACTTC. Protein product: CASSGITGGEGNSYEQYF.

The CDR3 DNA sequence: TGTGCCAGTAGTTTGAGGGGGAATCAGCCCCAGCATTTT. Encoded protein: CASSLRGNQPQHF. The V call is TRBV19, the J call TRBJ1-5; TRBD1 might be the D (6 bases). Trimming removed 5 bases from V and 4 bases from J, with 9 bases in between. CDR1 and CDR2 from the germline V gene are LNHDA and SQIVND (reference sequence). The CDR3 totals 13 residues.

The V and J genes are TRBV29-1 and TRBJ1-1; unclear D gene. Germline CDR1 SQVTM, CDR2 ANQGSEA. This CDR3 region has 12 residues. The germline V and J ends were trimmed by 7 bases and 2 bases, with 11 bases remaining between them. CDR3 residues: CSAGEVNTEAFF. As DNA, the CDR3 is TGCAGCGCTGGGGAGGTAAACACTGAAGCTTTCTTT. The whole variable domain, filled in from reference TRBV29-1 and TRBJ1-1, reads SAVISQKPSRDICQRGTSLTIQCQVDSQVTMMFWYRQQPGQSLTLIATANQGSEATYESGFVIDKFPISRPNLTFSTLTVSNMSPEDSSIYLCSAGEVNTEAFFGQGTRLTVV.

In DNA form, the CDR3 reads TGCAGCGTTTTACAGGGGTTTAGTGAAAAACTGTTTTTT. It encodes CSVLQGFSEKLFF. The chain employs TRBV29-1 and TRBJ1-4; 7 nucleotides agree with TRBD1. This CDR3 spans 13 amino acids. Trimming cost V 5 bases and J 7 bases; bases outside gene matches: 7. The germline gives CDR1 SQVTM, CDR2 ANQGSEA.

By its share, this clone is medium-sized. The genes are TRBV4-2 and TRBJ2-7; possibly TRBD2 for D (6 bases). The germline CDR1 and CDR2 sequences are LGHNA and YNFKEQ. The CDR3 is 17 amino acids. Trimming stripped 1 base from V and 7 bases from J, with 23 bases between. In DNA, the CDR3 is TGTGCCAGCAGCCAAGGTATTAGCGGTTACCCTACGGGGGAGCAGTACTTC. Its protein is CASSQGISGYPTGEQYF.

This clone was detected only once. The chain couples TRBV6-5 to TRBJ2-1; no reliable D call. V lost 6 bases, J lost 0 bases, and 9 bases lay in between. The germline gives CDR1 MNHEY, CDR2 SVGAGI. CDR3 size: 14 residues. The CDR3 nucleotides are TGTGCCAGCAGCCCCCCGGGCTCCTACAATGAGCAGTTCTTC. Translated: CASSPPGSYNEQFF.

This chain connects TRBV10-3 to TRBJ1-1; D remains unclear. The CDR3 loop spans 17 amino acids. CDR1 ENHRY and CDR2 SYGVKD come from the germline V gene. The ends were cut back, 3 bases at V and 0 bases at J, with 17 bases in the middle. The CDR3 region is CAISDSKGSGLNTEAFF. CDR3 nucleotide sequence: TGTGCCATCAGTGATTCAAAAGGTTCGGGGTTGAACACTGAAGCTTTCTTT.

This clone was found once. J is TRBJ2-7 and V is TRBV29-1; TRBD2 matches at 10 bases. V gave up 6 bases and J gave up 2 bases; unmatched junction bases: 7. Germline CDR1 is SQVTM and CDR2 is ANQGSEA. The CDR3 consists of 14 residues. The CDR3 region is CSVDTGTSAYEQYF. Here the CDR3 DNA reads TGCAGCGTGGATACCGGGACTAGCGCCTACGAGCAGTACTTC.

This clone was detected many times. The chain recombines TRBV4-1 with TRBJ2-7, with 7 positions matching TRBD2. The CDR3 is 15 residues long. Germline-derived CDR1 and CDR2 are MGHRA and YSYEKL. Unmatched junction bases numbered 10, after V lost 1 base and J lost 7 bases. CDR3 residues: CASSQVLADTGEQYF. CDR3 nucleotide sequence: TGCGCCAGCAGCCAAGTGCTAGCGGACACGGGAGAGCAGTACTTC.

The J gene is TRBJ1-2, the V gene TRBV14; no firm D call. The V end was cut by 0 bases, the J end by 1 base, with 3 bases between. Germline V gene sequence: CDR1 SGHDN, CDR2 FVKESK. There are 13 residues in the CDR3. CDR3 nucleotides: TGTGCCAGCAGCCAAGACGGTAACTATGGCTACACCTTC. The encoded protein is CASSQDGNYGYTF.

The chain uses TRBV24-1 and TRBJ2-1; TRBD2 matches 8 bases. Looked up from germline, CDR1 is KGHDR and CDR2 is SFDVKD. This CDR3 is 16 amino acids long. Trimming at V came to 4 bases and at J to 3 bases, leaving 7 bases not matched to a gene. The CDR3 region has the DNA TGTGCCACCAGTGAATCCAGCGGGAGCGACTACAATGAGCAGTTCTTC. Residues: CATSESSGSDYNEQFF.

The chain carries TRBV2 and TRBJ2-3, with D perhaps matching TRBD2 (6 bases). CDR1 and CDR2 (germline): SNHLY, FYNNEI. Deletions cut 2 bases from V and 6 bases from J, with 9 bases between. The CDR3 covers 13 residues. CDR3 nucleotides: TGTGCCAGCAGTGAAAAGGGGAGGGATACGCAGTATTTT. Its protein is CASSEKGRDTQYF.

The rearrangement joins TRBV5-1 to TRBJ1-6; 7 nucleotides align to TRBD1. Germline lookup yields CDR1 SGHRS and CDR2 YFSETQ. With 6 bases clipped from V and 10 bases from J, the junction kept 10 bases outside the gene matches. The length of the CDR3 is 14 residues. The CDR3, as DNA: TGCGCCAGCACCAGCGGACAGGAAGGCTCACCCCTCCACTTT. Translating gives CASTSGQEGSPLHF.

This clone was seen a single time. The genes are TRBV9 and TRBJ1-1, with 8 bases aligning to TRBD1. V was clipped by 3 bases and J by 6 bases; unmatched bases: 10. The CDR3 has 15 residues. CDR1 is SGDLS, CDR2 YYNGEE, per germline. CDR3 protein: CASSAGTGKGAEAFF. CDR3 bases: TGTGCCAGCAGCGCCGGGACAGGAAAGGGGGCTGAAGCTTTCTTT. The complete variable domain, with remaining parts taken from reference TRBV9 and TRBJ1-1, reads DSGVTQTPKHLITATGQRVTLRCSPRSGDLSVYWYQQSLDQGLQFLIQYYNGEERAKGNILERFSAQQFPDLHSELNLSSLELGDSALYFCASSAGTGKGAEAFFGQGTRLTVV.

V and J are TRBV5-4 and TRBJ1-5, with D perhaps matching TRBD1 (5 bases). The CDR3 totals 15 residues. Trimming removed 0 bases at V and 6 bases at J, with 13 bases between. The germline V gene has CDR1 SGHNT and CDR2 YYREEE (reference sequence). CDR3 DNA sequence: TGTGCCAGCAGCTTGGGGGGGACTAAGAGTCAGCCCCAGCATTTT. It translates to CASSLGGTKSQPQHF.

The rearrangement uses TRBV7-3 and TRBJ2-1; 8 bases fit TRBD2. Germline assignment: CDR1 SGHTA and CDR2 FQGTGA. The CDR3 consists of 13 residues. V lost 4 bases, J lost 14 bases, and 10 bases stayed unmatched. The CDR3 sequence is CASSSNTGTSKFF. For the CDR3, the DNA is TGTGCCAGCAGCTCGAATACCGGGACTAGTAAGTTCTTC.

The chain couples TRBV12-3 or TRBV12-4 to TRBJ1-2; 8 nucleotides match TRBD1. V shed 5 bases, J shed 8 bases, and the junction held 4 bases outside the gene matches. The CDR3 length is 12 residues. CDR3 DNA: TGTGCCAGCAGTATGGGACAGGTCGGCTACACCTTC. This encodes CASSMGQVGYTF.